The rows below give T cell receptor beta chains drawn from one sample of a study of T-cell memory formation after mild COVID-19. TCRdb reanalysed the 5' RACE reads using MiXCR and keeps one entry per CDR3 protein. The table records about 300,000 distinct CDR3 sequences, roughly 21% of them present only once. Specimen: PBMCs or a T cell subset sorted from them (not recorded which). These receptors all come from a man between 18 and 29 years old who had mild COVID-19 (a few samples of this study predate the infection). Cell type and time point are not known. Each CDR3 is given with its conserved first and last residue. The D gene is left open where the match is weak. Only some rows state a clone size, as once, few, many or a class for expanded clones.

J | V | D | size | CDR3 | DNA
TRBJ2-3 | TRBV7-3 | TRBD1 | - | CASSSMTGSDTQYF | TGTGCCAGCAGCTCGATGACAGGGTCAGATACGCAGTATTTT
TRBJ1-5 | TRBV7-2 | TRBD1 | few | CASSMGLARGIQPQHF | TGTGCCAGCAGCATGGGGTTAGCCAGGGGGATACAGCCCCAGCATTTT
TRBJ2-3 | TRBV7-3 | - | - | CASSLLPGPGTQYF | TGTGCCAGCAGCTTACTCCCCGGGCCCGGTACGCAGTATTTT
TRBJ2-3 | TRBV7-2 | TRBD2 | - | CASSFDRGGRNTQYF | TGTGCCAGCAGCTTCGACCGGGGGGGTCGAAATACGCAGTATTTT
TRBJ1-5 | TRBV6-5 | - | - | CASSPSAYSNQPQHF | TGTGCCAGCAGTCCCTCAGCGTATAGCAATCAGCCCCAGCATTTT
TRBJ1-1 | TRBV3-1 | - | - | CASSQAWSGPEAFF | TGTGCCAGCAGCCAAGCGTGGTCAGGGCCTGAAGCTTTCTTT
TRBJ2-1 | TRBV6-1 | - | many | CASSEMAGNEQFF | TGTGCCAGCAGTGAAATGGCGGGGAACGAGCAGTTCTTC
TRBJ2-1 | TRBV7-2 | - | few | CASSRDWDEQFF | TGTGCCAGCAGCCGAGATTGGGATGAGCAGTTCTTC
TRBJ2-5 | TRBV5-1 | - | - | CASSFRPSRETQYF | TGCGCCAGCAGCTTTCGTCCGAGTCGAGAGACCCAGTACTTC
TRBJ2-5 | TRBV6-4 | - | - | CASSVLMGETQYF | TGTGCCAGCAGTGTTTTGATGGGGGAGACCCAGTACTTC
TRBJ2-3 | TRBV6-1 | - | few | CASKNPSSTDTQYF | TGTGCCAGCAAGAACCCGTCAAGCACAGATACGCAGTATTTT
TRBJ2-2 | TRBV5-1 | TRBD1 | - | CASSTGTGVTGELFF | TGCGCCAGCAGCACTGGGACAGGGGTCACCGGGGAGCTGTTTTTT
TRBJ2-1 | TRBV5-6 | TRBD1 | few | CASSLAGTGGNEQFF | TGTGCCAGCAGCTTGGCCGGGACAGGGGGCAATGAGCAGTTCTTC
TRBJ1-6 | TRBV7-8 | - | - | CASSLDIYNSPLHF | TGTGCCAGCAGCCTGGACATCTATAATTCACCCCTCCACTTT
TRBJ1-2 | TRBV12-3/TRBV12-4 | - | - | CASTSPPSGNGYTF | TGTGCCAGCACCAGCCCCCCGTCGGGGAATGGCTACACCTTC
TRBJ2-2 | TRBV21-1 | - | few | CASSKEPGTGNTGELFF | TGTGCCAGCAGCAAAGAGCCCGGGACAGGGAACACCGGGGAGCTGTTTTTT
TRBJ1-3 | TRBV4-1 | - | - | CASSQMTDRINTIYF | TGCGCCAGCAGCCAGATGACCGATCGGATAAACACCATATATTTT
TRBJ2-3 | TRBV7-9 | TRBD2 | few | CASSLSGGAVQDTQYF | TGTGCCAGCAGCTTGAGCGGGGGGGCCGTCCAGGATACGCAGTATTTT
TRBJ2-2 | TRBV6-5 | TRBD1 | - | CASSALDRVDTGELFF | TGTGCCAGCAGTGCCCTGGACAGGGTTGACACCGGGGAGCTGTTTTTT
TRBJ2-7 | TRBV11-2 | - | few | CASLTGLEEQYF | TGTGCCAGCTTAACAGGGTTAGAGGAGCAGTACTTC
TRBJ2-7 | TRBV5-1 | TRBD1 | few | CASSLEGGDRYEQYF | TGCGCCAGCAGCTTGGAAGGGGGCGATCGATACGAGCAGTACTTC